Listed below are T cell receptor beta chains from one sample, sequenced in a study of T-cell memory formation after mild COVID-19. TCRdb ran MiXCR on the 5' RACE reads and lists one entry per CDR3 protein. The sample contains 160,000 or so distinct CDR3 sequences, 30% to 35% of which appear only once. Sequencing input: PBMCs or a T cell subset sorted from them (not recorded which). All receptors come from an adult woman who had mild COVID-19 (a few samples of this study predate the infection). Cell type and time point are not known. CDR3s leave out the opening cysteine and the closing phenylalanine or tryptophan. The order of the fields is V gene, CDR3 protein.

>TRBV28
ASSTPDGGLATQY
>TRBV6-6
ASSYSFQVGAWDGYT
>TRBV7-9
ASSPRRVAF
>TRBV20-1
SARGHFGEKLF
>TRBV20-1
SARDDRDRERGIGYSNQPQH
>TRBV12-3/TRBV12-4
ASSLRQNTEAF
>TRBV6-6
ASSYSTGPNYGYT
>TRBV7-3
ASSLTTGGGGYT
>TRBV28
ASSLRDSSGGQY
>TRBV11-2
ASSLVLGSSYEQY
>TRBV5-1
ASCARDGPYEQY
>TRBV11-2
ASSSDRDHYEQY
>TRBV6-2/TRBV6-3
ASSPDLPNTEAF
>TRBV18
ASSSTGAPNYGYT
>TRBV5-5
ASSTLPGNNEQF
>TRBV4-1
ASSRPGITEAF
>TRBV24-1
ATSDLGTGINEQF
>TRBV18
ASSTDRAGQY
>TRBV25-1
ASSEGVPGHRFSGNTIY
>TRBV21-1
ASSRLNEQF
>TRBV24-1
ATRDGPYNEQF
>TRBV7-9
ASSFYRDQETQY
>TRBV5-6
ASSLGGGRQPQH
>TRBV5-1
ASSLSAQGDTEAF
>TRBV7-9
ASSSLRERRGDTQY
>TRBV27
ASSLSGGGPTSEQF
>TRBV27
ASNPAEYNNEQF
>TRBV5-5
ASSPSNTEAF
>TRBV6-5
ASSYAQGTQY
>TRBV12-3/TRBV12-4
ASSLSAGVIQY
>TRBV9
ASSVGGNDEQY
>TRBV15
ATRQRNTGELF
>TRBV4-1
ASSQEAEGPGNTIY
>TRBV3-1
ASSQRRPLNGYT
>TRBV18
ASSPLSDNEKLF
>TRBV6-5
ASRRAGGLTKNIQY
>TRBV12-3/TRBV12-4
ASSGLGFTDTQY
>TRBV5-1
ASSLYRGLTDTQY
>TRBV29-1
SVEGDRGLTDTQY
>TRBV3-1
ASSQEISGGASPGELF
>TRBV29-1
SVVLPGSYNEQF
>TRBV5-4
ASSFRGPNTEAF
>TRBV27
ASSSHGGRAQATQY
>TRBV5-6
ASSLGDEQY
>TRBV6-2/TRBV6-3
ASSYGVVEQF
>TRBV4-1
ASSRDRTGTSYEQY
>TRBV2
ASNRLAVDSGANVLT
>TRBV18
ASSPGGGNYQPQH